A selection of T cell receptor beta chains follows, all from one sample in a study of cytomegalovirus exposure and HLA in healthy donors. Assay used: immunoSEQ multiplex PCR; TCRdb lists only in-frame clones, some missing. The table shows 160,000 or so clones, with over 75% occurring only once. Sequencing was performed on PBMCs. The source of these receptors is a woman aged 45-65 years in good health and CMV-seronegative. Each CDR3 is given with its conserved first and last residue. The D gene is left open where the match is weak. The size field is filled for only some rows; it gives once, few, many or a size class.

d_call	v_call	clone_size	j_call	cdr3_nt	cdr3_aa
TRBD1	TRBV18	NA	TRBJ1-4	TGTGCCAGCTCACCACCGGGACAGGGGATCCTCCATGAAAAACTGTTTTTT	CASSPPGQGILHEKLFF
NA	TRBV5-1	NA	TRBJ2-5	TGCGCCAGCAGACAGGCTACAGAGACCCAGTACTTC	CASRQATETQYF
NA	TRBV5-1	NA	TRBJ2-7	TGCGCCAGCAGCTTGGCGTTCGGACAGAGCTCCTACGAGCAGTACTTC	CASSLAFGQSSYEQYF
TRBD1	TRBV7-3	few	TRBJ1-1	TGTGCCAGCAGCTTAAGGGGGGACAGAAGGATGAACACTGAAGCTTTCTTT	CASSLRGDRRMNTEAFF
TRBD1	TRBV6-5	NA	TRBJ1-2	TGTGCCAGCAATCCGGGACAGGGGGGTGTCTATGGCTACACCTTC	CASNPGQGGVYGYTF
NA	TRBV7-2	NA	TRBJ2-1	TGTGCCACCAAGGCCGGACAGGAGGGCAATGAGCAGTTCTTC	CATKAGQEGNEQFF
NA	TRBV28	NA	TRBJ2-7	TGTGCCAGCAGTGCCTCCGGGACACCGTACGAGCAGTACTTC	CASSASGTPYEQYF
TRBD1	TRBV18	NA	TRBJ2-7	TGTGCCAGCTCACCAGGACAGGGCACCTCCTACGAGCAGTACTTC	CASSPGQGTSYEQYF
NA	TRBV9	NA	TRBJ1-2	TGTGCCAGCAGCGGAGGCGGGAGGGAGCGGGGCTACACCTTC	CASSGGGRERGYTF
NA	TRBV18	NA	TRBJ2-5	TGTGCCAGCTCGCCCATAGCGGCTCAAGAGACCCAGTACTTC	CASSPIAAQETQYF